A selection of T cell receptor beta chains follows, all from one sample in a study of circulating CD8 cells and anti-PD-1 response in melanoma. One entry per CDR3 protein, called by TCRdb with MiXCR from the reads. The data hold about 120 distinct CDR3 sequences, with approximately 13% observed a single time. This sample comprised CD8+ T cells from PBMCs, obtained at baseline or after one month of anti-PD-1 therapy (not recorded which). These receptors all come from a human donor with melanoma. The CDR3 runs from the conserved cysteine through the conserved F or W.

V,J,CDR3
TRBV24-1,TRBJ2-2,CATRTGRGDTGELFF
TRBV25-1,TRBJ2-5,CASSAGAGSGTETQYF
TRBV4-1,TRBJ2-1,CASSQLDGGHNEQFF
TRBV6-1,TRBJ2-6,CASSDEPGPGANVLTF
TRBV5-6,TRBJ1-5,CASSGWSARKGNQPQHF
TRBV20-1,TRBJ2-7,CSAGEIGATYEQYF
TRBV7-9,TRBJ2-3,CASSFETSFTGTDTQYF
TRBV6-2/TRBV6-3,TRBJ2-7,CATATSGLFEQYF
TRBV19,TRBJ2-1,CASSMASGNEQFF
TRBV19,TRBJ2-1,CASSIANEQFF
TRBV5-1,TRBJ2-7,CASSLNGMGTEDEQYF
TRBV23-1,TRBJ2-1,CASSPSSGRASSQFF
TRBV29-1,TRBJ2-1,CSVETGTSGSNEQFF
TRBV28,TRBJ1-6,CASSFDRESSLLHF
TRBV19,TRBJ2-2,CASSNVERHTGELFF
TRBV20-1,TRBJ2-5,CGATGLAGGSREFKMEETQYF
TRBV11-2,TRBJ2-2,CASSLMRNTGELFF
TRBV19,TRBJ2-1,CASSMASGDDQFF
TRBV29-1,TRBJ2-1,CSVTVPPSYNEQFF
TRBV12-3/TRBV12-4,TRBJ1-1,CASSLGFRGLVPEAFF
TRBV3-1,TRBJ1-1,CGSSQDIGETMNTEAFF
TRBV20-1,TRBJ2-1,CSAGLAGESDEQFF
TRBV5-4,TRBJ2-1,CASKKGWTGGENEQFF
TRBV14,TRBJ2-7,CASSLNYEQYF
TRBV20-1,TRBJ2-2,CSARPRVETGELFF
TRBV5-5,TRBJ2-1,CASSFRGSSYNEQFF
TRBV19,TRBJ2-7,CASSITTGYERYF
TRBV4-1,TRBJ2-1,CASSHLDGGYNEQFF
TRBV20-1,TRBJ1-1,CSAAGGVTEAFF
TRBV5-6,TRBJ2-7,CASSQTSGGAWDEQYF
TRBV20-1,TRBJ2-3,CSARGEARLPTTADTQYF
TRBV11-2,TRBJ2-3,CASSISNTDTQYF
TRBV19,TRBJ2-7,CASSITTGYEQHF
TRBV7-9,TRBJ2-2,CASSHRANTGELFF
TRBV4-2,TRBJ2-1,CASSPKAGEPTHEQFF
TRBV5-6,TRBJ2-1,CASSLQATVNNEQFF
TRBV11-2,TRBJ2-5,CASSSTDGLETQYF